The sequence of this T cell receptor (beta chain) was determined in a study of T-cell reconstitution after alpha-beta-depleted transplantation in children. V lost 4 bases to trimming and J lost 9 bases, with 23 bases between them. This CDR3 contains 16 residues. Per the germline V gene, CDR1 is SGHRS and CDR2 is YFSETQ. Unique molecular identifiers were used to barcode this TCRbeta library. TCRdb analysed the PCR reads with MiXCR anew, one entry per CDR3 protein. The sample contains roughly 500,000 distinct CDR3 sequences, around 20% of which appear only once. The receptor's source is a human donor who donated a stem cell graft to a child with acute lymphoblastic leukemia. The sequenced sample was PBMCs from the stem cell graft donor, obtained from the stem cell graft. The rearrangement uses TRBV5-1 and TRBJ2-1, with D possibly called TRBD1 or TRBD2 (6 bases each). This CDR3 is CASSNIETPGAGEQFF. Written as DNA, the CDR3 is TGCGCCAGCAGCAACATCGAGACACCGGGGGCCGGTGAGCAGTTCTTC.